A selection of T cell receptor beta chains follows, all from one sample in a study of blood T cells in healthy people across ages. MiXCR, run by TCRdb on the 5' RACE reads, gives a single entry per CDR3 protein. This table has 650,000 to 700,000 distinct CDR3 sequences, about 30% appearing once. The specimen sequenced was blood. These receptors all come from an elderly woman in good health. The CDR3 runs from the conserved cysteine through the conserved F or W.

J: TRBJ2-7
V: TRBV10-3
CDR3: CAIRGESYEQYF

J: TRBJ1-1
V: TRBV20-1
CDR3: CSAPNRGVANTEAFF

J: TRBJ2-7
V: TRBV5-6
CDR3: CASSSGQPYEQYF

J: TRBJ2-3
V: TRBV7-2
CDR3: CASSTTPSDTQYF

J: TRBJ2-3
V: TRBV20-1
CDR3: CSGLAGTPQYF

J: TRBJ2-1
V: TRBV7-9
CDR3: CASSPVAAYNEQFF

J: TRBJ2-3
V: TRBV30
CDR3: CAWSVGDSTDTQYF

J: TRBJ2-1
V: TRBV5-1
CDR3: CASSLAPGTGGPGETQFF

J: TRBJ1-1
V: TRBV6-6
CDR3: CASSQGQEGNTEAFF

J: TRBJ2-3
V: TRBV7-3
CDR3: CASSPLSGGTADTQYF

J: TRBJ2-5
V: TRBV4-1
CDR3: CASSQGGTAHNEQYF

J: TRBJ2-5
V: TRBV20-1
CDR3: CSASPLGETGDKQYF

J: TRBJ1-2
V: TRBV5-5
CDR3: CASSWDRSNYGYTF

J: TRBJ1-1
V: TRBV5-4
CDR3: CASRSGTLNTEAFF

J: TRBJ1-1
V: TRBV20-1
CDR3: CSAAPRGTEAFF

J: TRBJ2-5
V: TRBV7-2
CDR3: CASSLVPAGGRETQYF

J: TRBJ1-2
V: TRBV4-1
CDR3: CASSQGGQGAAGYTF

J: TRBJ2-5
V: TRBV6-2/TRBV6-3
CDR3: CASSDGQFGYQETQYF

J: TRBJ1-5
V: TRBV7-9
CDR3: CASSFTGEQPQHF

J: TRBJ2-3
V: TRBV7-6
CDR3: CASRGGGGGWPDTQYF

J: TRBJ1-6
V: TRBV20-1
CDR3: CSARGPQGNNSPLHF

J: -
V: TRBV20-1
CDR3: CSAREDRVGYNEQYF

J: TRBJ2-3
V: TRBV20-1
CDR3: CSARDSGPDWAADAHTQYF

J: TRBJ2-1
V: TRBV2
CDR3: CASRQLAGDIHEQFF

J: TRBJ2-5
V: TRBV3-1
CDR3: CASSQEGMGGPLETQYF

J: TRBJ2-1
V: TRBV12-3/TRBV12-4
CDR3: CASSLVGGSSSYNEQFF

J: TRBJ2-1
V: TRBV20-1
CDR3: CSASGADWEQFF

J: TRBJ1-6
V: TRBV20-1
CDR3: CSVTGTDNSPLHF